This T cell receptor (beta chain) was found in a study of identical twins. Everyone who gave samples was a healthy Caucasian. MiXCR, run by TCRdb on the 5' RACE reads, gives a single entry per CDR3 protein. This sample carries fewer than 250,000 distinct CDR3 sequences, 7.5% of them seen once, and the ten largest clones take around 5.4%. This clonotype was observed a few times. These same data were also listed under a study on yellow fever vaccine responses in identical twins.

The sample taken for sequencing was CD8+ T cells sorted from blood. The TCR originated in a woman aged 18-29 years in good health.

The CDR3 region has the DNA TGCGCCAGCAGCACGCGGGGGACAGGGGGCCCTTACAATGAGCAGTTCTTC. Encoded protein: CASSTRGTGGPYNEQFF. The chain links TRBV5-1 to TRBJ2-1, with TRBD1 matching 12 bases. Trimming removed 4 bases from V and 4 bases from J; junction bases left unmatched: 9. CDR1 SGHRS and CDR2 YFSETQ come from the germline V gene. CDR3 length equals 17 residues.